Presented here are 6 T cell receptor beta chains from one specimen sequenced in a study of cytomegalovirus exposure and HLA in healthy donors. Method: immunoSEQ multiplex PCR; TCRdb's copy keeps in-frame clones and lacks some. The sample includes 250,000 to 350,000 clones, over 75% seen only once; the top ten take around 0.92%. Sequencing was done on a sample of PBMCs. These receptors all come from a woman between 18 and 29 years old in good health and CMV-seronegative.

The CDR3 coding sequence is TGTGCCAGCACCCCCGGACTAGCGGGACGGACAGATACGCAGTATTTT. This gives the protein CASTPGLAGRTDTQYF. This chain connects TRBV2 to TRBJ2-3; TRBD2 agrees at 12 bases. The V gene end was trimmed by 7 bases and the J gene end by 3 bases; junction bases not matched to a gene: 8. Germline CDR1 and CDR2: SNHLY and FYNNEI. The CDR3 loop spans 16 amino acids.

J is TRBJ1-4 and V is TRBV14; D not certain. V gave up 4 bases and J gave up 7 bases, with 10 bases separating them. The CDR3 has 13 residues. Germline-derived CDR1 and CDR2 are SGHDN and FVKESK. CDR3 DNA: TGTGCCAGCAGCCCTGTCGGGATTGAAAAACTGTTTTTT. Protein product: CASSPVGIEKLFF.

The genes are TRBV19 and TRBJ1-1, with D perhaps TRBD1 (6 bases). This CDR3 has 13 amino acids. Germline assignment: CDR1 LNHDA and CDR2 SQIVND (reference sequence). Trimming took off 7 bases at V and 8 bases at J, with 17 bases between the two ends. DNA for the CDR3: TGTGCCAGTAACACCTTACAGGGAACCGAAGCTTTCTTT. Its protein product is CASNTLQGTEAFF. Supplemented by reference TRBV19 and TRBJ1-1, the full variable domain reads DGGITQSPKYLFRKEGQNVTLSCEQNLNHDAMYWYRQDPGQGLRLIYYSQIVNDFQKGDIAEGYSVSREKKESFPLTVTSAQKNPTAFYLCASNTLQGTEAFFGQGTRLTVV.

The chain links TRBV29-1 to TRBJ1-5; 7 bases are a match to TRBD1. V was clipped by 6 bases and J by 1 base; unmatched bases: 6. The germline CDR1 and CDR2 sequences are SQVTM and ANQGSEA. CDR3 length: 14 amino acids. The CDR3 reads CSVLTGLSNQPQHF. The CDR3 coding sequence is TGCAGCGTCTTGACAGGGTTGAGCAATCAGCCCCAGCATTTT.

The rearrangement uses TRBV27 and TRBJ1-1, with D hard to call. Germline V gives CDR1 MNHEY, CDR2 SMNVEV (reference sequence). V was shortened by 2 bases and J by 6 bases, with 13 bases between the two germline ends. The CDR3 runs 14 residues. CDR3 bases: TGTGCCAGCAGTTTAGTCGGCCGGGAAGCTGAAGCTTTCTTT. It encodes CASSLVGREAEAFF.

The chain is built from TRBV7-2 and TRBJ2-7, with TRBD2 as a possible D gene (5 bases). The CDR3 spans 11 residues. The germline V gene has CDR1 SGHTA and CDR2 FQGNSA. Trimming stripped 3 bases from V and 7 bases from J, with 7 bases between. The CDR3, as DNA: TGTGCCAGCAGCTTTGGCGGGGAGCAGTACTTC. Translating gives CASSFGGEQYF.